These 16 T cell receptor beta chains were sequenced from one sample in a study of blood T cell repertoires in COVID-19. This table comes from immunoSEQ multiplex PCR, and its TCRdb copy is limited to in-frame clones, with some not included. This table has more than 300,000 clones, 88% appearing once. The sample was PBMCs or T cells enriched from blood (not recorded which). All receptors derive from a woman aged 18-30 years who had recovered from COVID-19.

The chain is built from TRBV7-9 and TRBJ2-7, with 10 bases fitting TRBD2. With 2 bases clipped from V and 3 bases from J, the junction kept 4 bases outside the gene matches. Germline values: CDR1 SEHNR, CDR2 FQNEAQ (reference sequence). The CDR3 has 15 residues. Here the CDR3 reads CASSLLLAGVYEQYF. Here the CDR3 DNA reads TGTGCCAGCAGCTTACTCCTAGCGGGGGTCTACGAGCAGTACTTC.

This clone appeared once. The V and J genes are TRBV28 and TRBJ2-2; D gene unclear. CDR3 length: 13 amino acids. Trimming removed 10 bases from V and 6 bases from J, with 15 bases in between. Germline values: CDR1 MDHEN, CDR2 SYDVKM. CDR3 DNA: TGTGCCACCGCAGTACTAAATGCCGGGGAGCTGTTTTTT. Translated: CATAVLNAGELFF.

The J gene is TRBJ1-6, the V gene TRBV9; the D gene is possibly TRBD1 (6 bases). CDR3 length: 15 amino acids. From germline, CDR1 is SGDLS and CDR2 YYNGEE. V lost 0 bases, J lost 7 bases, and 11 bases lay in between. The CDR3 nucleotides are TGTGCCAGCAGCGTAGAATGGGACAAAAATTCACCCCTCCACTTT. This codes for CASSVEWDKNSPLHF.

The V call is TRBV28, the J call TRBJ2-1, with 8 bases aligning to TRBD2. Losses at the gene ends were 6 bases for V and 2 bases for J; bases not matched to a gene: 6. The CDR3 sequence is 15 residues long. Germline lookup yields CDR1 MDHEN and CDR2 SYDVKM. CDR3 loop: CASRWAGGPYNEQFF. CDR3 sequence (DNA): TGTGCCAGCAGATGGGCGGGGGGACCCTACAATGAGCAGTTCTTC.

The chain combines TRBV7-3 with TRBJ1-1; D perhaps matches TRBD1 (6 bases). The germline V and J ends were trimmed by 5 bases and 8 bases, with 15 bases remaining between them. This CDR3 has 13 amino acids. Germline CDR1 reads SGHTA; CDR2 reads FQGTGA. The CDR3 protein is CASSPLAGAEAFF. The CDR3, as DNA: TGTGCCAGCAGCCCCCTGGCGGGGGCCGAAGCTTTCTTT.

The V and J genes are TRBV4-2 and TRBJ2-2; no definite D call. Germline CDR1 reads LGHNA; CDR2 reads YNFKEQ. The CDR3 covers 14 residues. V was pared by 2 bases and J by 2 bases, with 6 bases between. The CDR3, as DNA: TGTGCCAGCAGCCAAACAGCAAACACCGGGGAGCTGTTTTTT. Its protein is CASSQTANTGELFF.

The chain's CDR3 is CASNSQGRSYGYTF. Here the CDR3 DNA reads TGTGCCAGTAACTCCCAGGGGCGCAGCTATGGCTACACCTTC. V gene TRBV19 combines with J gene TRBJ1-2; D possibly corresponds to TRBD1 (6 bases). Germline V gene data show CDR1 as LNHDA and CDR2 as SQIVND (reference sequence). There are 14 residues in the CDR3. Trimming shortened V by 7 bases and J by 4 bases, and 16 bases separated the two germline ends.

The V call is TRBV12-3 or TRBV12-4, the J call TRBJ2-2; D not resolved. This CDR3 spans 12 amino acids. Trimming cost V 6 bases and J 7 bases, with 9 bases left between them. CDR3 loop: CASSPTFGELFF. CDR3 sequence (DNA): TGTGCCAGCAGCCCTACTTTCGGGGAGCTGTTTTTT.

V gene TRBV7-2 combines with J gene TRBJ2-3, with 8 bases aligning to TRBD2. Unmatched junction bases numbered 7, after V lost 5 bases and J lost 3 bases. Germline CDR1 and CDR2: SGHTA and FQGNSA. The CDR3 totals 15 residues. CDR3 protein: CASSIRGGSTDTQYF. CDR3 coding DNA: TGTGCCAGCAGCATACGGGGGGGCTCAACAGATACGCAGTATTTT. Based on the CDR3 plus reference TRBV7-2 and TRBJ2-3, the full variable domain is GAGVSQSPSNKVTEKGKDVELRCDPISGHTALYWYRQSLGQGLEFLIYFQGNSAPDKSGLPSDRFSAERTGGSVSTLTIQRTQQEDSAVYLCASSIRGGSTDTQYFGPGTRLTVL.

J is TRBJ1-5 and V is TRBV4-1; D is unclear. The CDR3 consists of 15 residues. Trimming pared 4 bases from V and 2 bases from J, leaving 12 bases between. CDR1 and CDR2 (germline): MGHRA, YSYEKL. The CDR3: CASSRVTRGNQPQHF. DNA for the CDR3: TGCGCCAGCAGCCGGGTTACTCGGGGCAATCAGCCCCAGCATTTT.

The V gene is TRBV3-1 (or the pseudogene TRBV3-2), the J gene TRBJ2-3; maybe TRBD2 (6 bases). Trimming pared 1 base from V and 3 bases from J, leaving 14 bases between. CDR1 is LGHDT, CDR2 YNNKEL, per germline (reference sequence). This CDR3 contains 16 residues. The CDR3 region is CASSQASLAGTDTQYF. CDR3 DNA sequence: TGTGCCAGCAGCCAAGCGTCACTAGCAGGTACAGATACGCAGTATTTT.

The gene calls are TRBV30 and TRBJ1-2; unclear D gene. V was cut by 3 bases and J by 4 bases, with 12 bases left in between. CDR3 size: 13 residues. Germline CDR1 and CDR2: GTSNPN and SVGIG (reference sequence). CDR3 in DNA: TGTGCCTGGAGGGGCCAGGCCGGCTATGGCTACACCTTC. The encoded protein is CAWRGQAGYGYTF.

The chain carries TRBV6-2 or TRBV6-3 and TRBJ2-7, with TRBD1 identical over 7 bases. V shed 4 bases and J 4 bases; nucleotides not matched to a gene: 7. Germline values: CDR1 MNHEY, CDR2 SVGEGT. The CDR3 runs to 14 residues. The CDR3 sequence: CASSSPGQTYEQYF. CDR3 DNA: TGTGCCAGCAGTTCGCCGGGACAGACTTACGAGCAGTACTTC.

This clone was detected once. The rearrangement links TRBV2 to TRBJ2-2, with D tentatively TRBD1 (5 bases). The CDR3 has 14 residues. In germline, CDR1 is SNHLY, CDR2 FYNNEI. V dropped 5 bases and J dropped 0 bases, with 7 bases sitting between them. For the CDR3, the DNA is TGTGCCAGCAGTTTAGGGGCGAACACCGGGGAGCTGTTTTTT. Translated: CASSLGANTGELFF.

This clone was seen a few times. This chain joins TRBV5-1 and TRBJ1-5; D gene unclear. The CDR3 runs 14 residues. Germline assignment: CDR1 SGHRS and CDR2 YFSETQ. V gave up 4 bases and J gave up 0 bases, with 8 bases separating them. The CDR3 DNA follows: TGCGCCAGCAGCCCGGGAGATAGCAATCAGCCCCAGCATTTT. This gives the protein CASSPGDSNQPQHF.

CDR3 bases: TGTGCCAGCAGCCTAGATGTAGTAGCGGCAGCCGAGGACACCATATATTTT. This encodes CASSLDVVAAAEDTIYF. This chain joins TRBV7-6 and TRBJ1-3; the D is unclear. The V gene's germline CDR1 is SGHVS and CDR2 FNYEAQ. The CDR3 sequence is 17 residues long. Trimming stripped 5 bases from V and 8 bases from J, with 25 bases between.